The 17 T cell receptor beta chains below come from one sample, sequenced in a study of tumor-infiltrating lymphocytes in primary liver carcinoma. RNA isolated from unsorted whole blood supplied the blood RNA, with germline DNA also extracted. Researchers generated TCR beta cDNA from 500 ng of total RNA, relying on a constant-region primer. Each TCR beta library was derived from three nested multiplex PCR rounds that employed slightly modified ARM-PCR. Rounds one and two of PCR, each of 10 cycles, were primed with TRBV1-TRBV30 forward primers and a C-beta reverse primer. TCRdb independently ran MiXCR on the multiplex PCR reads; one entry per CDR3 protein. The sample carries 250,000 to 350,000 distinct CDR3 sequences, approximately 58% recorded once. Sample: peripheral blood. All receptors come from a woman aged 25 to 39 with primary liver carcinoma and hepatitis B virus infection.

The rearrangement joins TRBV4-3 to TRBJ2-7, with D possibly matching TRBD1 (5 bases). The CDR3 runs to 15 residues. Trimming shortened V by 0 bases and J by 3 bases, and 12 bases separated the two germline ends. In germline, CDR1 is LGHNA, CDR2 YSLEER. The CDR3 DNA reads TGCGCCAGCAGCCAAGATTGTGGACACATCTACGAGCAGTACTTC. Translated: CASSQDCGHIYEQYF.

This clonotype was detected once. Sequence at one end of the junction differs from germline and may be a read error. The rearrangement joins TRBV6-2 or TRBV6-3 to TRBJ2-2; 13 bases agree with TRBD2. The CDR3 loop spans 15 amino acids. CDR1 and CDR2 (germline): MNHEY, SVGEGT. This CDR3 reads CASSTSGRATGEVFF. DNA for the CDR3: TGCGCTAGCAGTACTAGCGGGAGGGCCACCGGGGAGGTGTTTTTT.

The chain is built from TRBV6-2 or TRBV6-3 and TRBJ2-1; 8 bases match TRBD1. The germline V gene encodes CDR1 MNHEY and CDR2 SVGEGT. Trimming removed 4 bases from V and 7 bases from J; junction bases left unmatched: 6. This CDR3 has 14 amino acids. CDR3 protein: CASSWTGTWNEQFF. The CDR3 bases are TGTGCCAGCAGTTGGACAGGGACGTGGAATGAGCAGTTCTTC.

The chain combines TRBV20-1 with TRBJ2-1; the D is unclear. CDR1 is DFQATT, CDR2 SNEGSKA, per germline (reference sequence). There are 13 residues in the CDR3. The V and J ends lost 7 bases and 0 bases respectively, with 10 bases between them. The CDR3 spells CSGQTSSYNEQFF. The CDR3, as DNA: TGCAGTGGGCAAACGAGCTCCTACAATGAGCAGTTCTTC.

This clonotype has only one observation. A read error is likely, as this CDR3 ends without the conserved phenylalanine or tryptophan. The CDR3 sequence is CASSQVIVQGGPPLHL. The CDR3 DNA follows: TGTGCCAGCAGCCAAGTCATTGTGCAGGGCGGTCCACCCCTCCACTTA. V usage is TRBV4-2 and J usage is TRBJ1-6, with D possibly matching TRBD1 (5 bases). This CDR3 region has 16 residues. Trimming removed 1 base from V and 11 bases from J, with 18 bases in between. Per the germline V gene, CDR1 is LGHNA and CDR2 is YNFKEQ.

This chain uses TRBV12-3 or TRBV12-4 with TRBJ1-5; D is ambiguous. V was pared by 6 bases and J by 2 bases, with 17 bases between. The CDR3 loop spans 16 amino acids. This CDR3 reads CASSFRWGRCNQPQHF. In DNA form, the CDR3 reads TGTGCCAGCAGCTTCCGGTGGGGAAGGTGCAATCAGCCCCAGCATTTT.

The V call is TRBV6-5, the J call TRBJ2-1, with a possible D match to TRBD1 (6 bases). Germline CDR1 reads MNHEY; CDR2 reads SVGAGI. Trimming shortened V by 9 bases and J by 3 bases, and 15 bases separated the two germline ends. The CDR3 totals 14 residues. The CDR3 loop reads CARRPGQSYNEQFF. CDR3 nucleotides: TGTGCCAGAAGGCCTGGACAGAGCTACAATGAGCAGTTCTTC.

Note on this clonotype: The germline gene is not matched at one end of the junction; a read error may be the cause. The chain's CDR3 is CVSRNGLAGVDEQYF. The CDR3 coding sequence is TGTGTCAGCAGGAACGGACTAGCGGGAGTGGATGAGCAGTACTTC. This sequence joins TRBV4-2 and TRBJ2-7; 13 bases line up with TRBD2. Germline V lookup: CDR1 LGHNA, CDR2 YNFKEQ. This CDR3 contains 15 residues.

The CDR3 nucleotides are TGTGCCATCACCCCTGGGGGTGCTAGCGGGGATACGCAGTATTTT. As protein: CAITPGGASGDTQYF. The chain recombines TRBV12-3 or TRBV12-4 with TRBJ2-3, with 8 bases that match TRBD2. The CDR3 has 15 amino acids. V dropped 10 bases and J dropped 6; count of bases not matched to a gene: 15.

This clonotype was found a few times. The V and J genes are TRBV6-2 or TRBV6-3 and TRBJ2-7; D is uncertain. This CDR3 has 15 residues. Trimming removed 2 bases at V and 7 bases at J, with 18 bases between. From germline, CDR1 is MNHEY and CDR2 SVGEGT. The CDR3 DNA follows: TGTGCCAGCAGTTACGGCGGCCCGCTCCGGACGGAGCAGTACTTC. This sequence encodes CASSYGGPLRTEQYF.

The chain has TRBV6-5 and TRBJ1-5; D perhaps matches TRBD1 (5 bases). Germline V gene sequence: CDR1 MNHEY, CDR2 SVGAGI. This CDR3 has 13 residues. The CDR3, as DNA: TGTGCATCCAGTGAGCAGGGCCATCAGCCCCAGCATTTT. It specifies CASSEQGHQPQHF.

This chain uses TRBV7-9 with TRBJ1-4, with TRBD1 identical over 9 bases. This CDR3 is built from 14 residues. Germline trimming cut 5 bases from V and 7 bases from J; bases unmatched to any gene: 5. Germline CDR1 is SEHNR and CDR2 is FQNEAQ (reference sequence). The CDR3 coding sequence is TGTGCCAGCAGCCCCCGGACAGGGGTTGAAAAACTGTTTTTT. It codes for CASSPRTGVEKLFF.

This sequence joins TRBV4-3 and TRBJ2-1, with D possibly matching TRBD2 (6 bases). Germline CDR1 is LGHNA and CDR2 is YSLEER. The CDR3 contains 15 residues. V was trimmed by 6 bases and J by 4 bases, leaving 16 bases between them. CDR3 sequence: CASSPRDSLYNEQFF. The CDR3 DNA is TGCGCCAGCAGTCCCCGGGACTCGCTATACAATGAGCAGTTCTTC.

As to this clonotype: The junction departs from germline at one end; a sequencing error may be responsible. The rearrangement uses TRBV4-3 and TRBJ1-2; a weak D match, TRBD1 (5 bases). Germline V gene data show CDR1 as LGHNA and CDR2 as YSLEER. This CDR3 is built from 14 residues. In DNA form, the CDR3 reads TGCGCCGGCAGCCTTCGACAGTCTTCTTATGGCTACACCTTC. This sequence encodes CAGSLRQSSYGYTF.

CDR3 amino acids: CAWRWGQNTEAFF. The DNA of the CDR3 is TGTGCCTGGAGGTGGGGGCAGAACACTGAAGCTTTCTTT. This chain joins TRBV30 and TRBJ1-1; a weak D match, TRBD1 (6 bases). The V end lost 3 bases, the J end lost 1 base, and 9 bases lay between the germline ends. This CDR3 is built from 13 residues. Germline assignment: CDR1 GTSNPN and CDR2 SVGIG (reference sequence).

This clonotype was seen only a few times. The chain couples TRBV12-3 or TRBV12-4 to TRBJ2-7; 7 bases fit TRBD1. After removal of 3 bases from V and 0 bases from J, the junction contained 5 bases not matched to a gene. CDR3 length equals 15 residues. The CDR3 DNA reads TGTGCCAGCAGTTTCCTGACAGGGCCCTCCTACGAGCAGTACTTC. Translated, it gives CASSFLTGPSYEQYF.

This clonotype was recorded a few times. V is TRBV29-1 and J is TRBJ2-3, with TRBD2 matching 10 bases. J gave up 4 bases and V 5 bases, and 6 bases lay outside the gene matches. Germline lookup yields CDR1 SQVTM and CDR2 ANQGSEA. CDR3 length: 14 amino acids. The CDR3 DNA reads as TGCAGCGTTAGCAGCGGGAGGGGCTCAGATACGCAGTATTTT. Its protein is CSVSSGRGSDTQYF.